The rows below give T cell receptor beta chains drawn from one sample of a study of T cell responses to AZD1222 COVID-19 vaccine. Generated by immunoSEQ multiplex PCR, the TCRdb table keeps only in-frame clones and is missing some. Of around 100,000 clones listed, about 90% are singletons. This specimen was peripheral blood, taken on day 0 of MenACWY control vaccination. These TCRs come from an adult in good health. The CDR3 runs from the conserved cysteine through the conserved F or W. The order of the fields is CDR3 protein, CDR3 DNA, clone size, V gene, J gene, D gene. The D gene is left open where the match is weak. Clone size is shown for a subset of rows, as once, few, many or a class of expanded clone.

CDR3 protein: CSVQQQGGPQHF
CDR3 DNA: TGCAGCGTGCAACAACAGGGAGGGCCCCAGCATTTT
clone size: -
V gene: TRBV29-1
J gene: TRBJ1-5
D gene: -

CDR3 protein: CASSPNSYEQYF
CDR3 DNA: TGTGCCAGCAGCCCTAACTCCTACGAGCAGTACTTC
clone size: -
V gene: TRBV7-2
J gene: TRBJ2-7
D gene: -

CDR3 protein: CASSIDRGAFGNTIYF
CDR3 DNA: TGTGCCAGCAGTATTGATCGAGGGGCCTTCGGGAACACCATATATTTT
clone size: -
V gene: TRBV28
J gene: TRBJ1-3
D gene: -

CDR3 protein: CASSPTADYGYTF
CDR3 DNA: TGCGCCAGCAGCCCGACAGCCGACTATGGCTACACCTTC
clone size: once
V gene: TRBV5-1
J gene: TRBJ1-2
D gene: -

CDR3 protein: CASSRFKSSYNEQFF
CDR3 DNA: TGTGCCAGCAGTCGCTTTAAAAGCTCCTACAATGAGCAGTTCTTC
clone size: -
V gene: TRBV6-5
J gene: TRBJ2-1
D gene: -

CDR3 protein: CASSWQGQGGYEQYF
CDR3 DNA: TGTGCCAGCAGCTGGCAAGGACAGGGGGGATACGAGCAGTACTTC
clone size: -
V gene: TRBV11-2
J gene: TRBJ2-7
D gene: TRBD1

CDR3 protein: CANSSTGIRGYTF
CDR3 DNA: TGTGCCAACAGCTCGACAGGAATAAGAGGCTACACCTTC
clone size: -
V gene: TRBV11-1
J gene: TRBJ1-2
D gene: -

CDR3 protein: CASSRTGTSSADTQYF
CDR3 DNA: TGTGCCAGCAGCAGAACCGGGACTAGCTCTGCAGATACGCAGTATTTT
clone size: -
V gene: TRBV9
J gene: TRBJ2-3
D gene: TRBD2

CDR3 protein: CASSPMAGGASYEQYF
CDR3 DNA: TGTGCCAGCTCACCAATGGCCGGGGGCGCGAGCTACGAGCAGTACTTC
clone size: -
V gene: TRBV18
J gene: TRBJ2-7
D gene: -

CDR3 protein: CASTSSTSGGYNEQFF
CDR3 DNA: TGCGCCAGCACCTCATCGACTAGCGGGGGATACAATGAGCAGTTCTTC
clone size: -
V gene: TRBV5-1
J gene: TRBJ2-1
D gene: TRBD2

CDR3 protein: CASSFRGTSGGYTF
CDR3 DNA: TGTGCCAGCAGCTTCCGGGGGACCTCGGGAGGCTACACCTTC
clone size: -
V gene: TRBV7-9
J gene: TRBJ1-2
D gene: -

CDR3 protein: CASSRDGDRGETQYF
CDR3 DNA: TGCGCCAGCAGCCGGGATGGGGACCGGGGGGAGACCCAGTACTTC
clone size: once
V gene: TRBV5-1
J gene: TRBJ2-5
D gene: -

CDR3 protein: CASSDGTGGSYNEQFF
CDR3 DNA: TGCGCCAGCAGCGACGGGACAGGGGGGTCCTACAATGAGCAGTTCTTC
clone size: -
V gene: TRBV5-1
J gene: TRBJ2-1
D gene: TRBD1

CDR3 protein: CASSRVGDYGYTF
CDR3 DNA: TGCGCCAGCAGCCGTGTAGGGGACTATGGCTACACCTTC
clone size: -
V gene: TRBV5-1
J gene: TRBJ1-2
D gene: -

CDR3 protein: CASSLTSGIDNEQFF
CDR3 DNA: TGTGCCAGCTCACTGACTAGCGGAATTGACAATGAGCAGTTCTTC
clone size: -
V gene: TRBV18
J gene: TRBJ2-1
D gene: TRBD2

CDR3 protein: CASSYSIRGDTQYF
CDR3 DNA: TGTGCCAGCAGTTACTCGATAAGGGGGGATACGCAGTATTTT
clone size: -
V gene: TRBV6-5
J gene: TRBJ2-3
D gene: -

CDR3 protein: CSVSPLHF
CDR3 DNA: TGCAGCGTTTCACCCCTCCACTTT
clone size: -
V gene: TRBV20-1
J gene: TRBJ1-6
D gene: -

CDR3 protein: CASSGGGGRYNEQFFGRYNEQFF
CDR3 DNA: -
clone size: -
V gene: TRBV10-1
J gene: TRBJ2-1
D gene: -

CDR3 protein: CASSWDRTEQFF
CDR3 DNA: TGTGCCAGCAGCTGGGACAGGACTGAGCAGTTCTTC
clone size: -
V gene: TRBV7-9
J gene: TRBJ2-1
D gene: TRBD1

CDR3 protein: CASSGPGGELFF
CDR3 DNA: TGTGCCAGCAGCGGCCCCGGCGGGGAGCTGTTTTTT
clone size: -
V gene: TRBV7-2
J gene: TRBJ2-2
D gene: -

CDR3 protein: CASSLGAGGAVEQYF
CDR3 DNA: TGTGCCAGCAGCCTAGGAGCGGGAGGGGCCGTCGAGCAGTACTTC
clone size: -
V gene: TRBV3-1/TRBV3-2
J gene: TRBJ2-7
D gene: TRBD2

CDR3 protein: CASSYSIVDEQFF
CDR3 DNA: TGTGCCAGCAGCTATTCGATAGTCGATGAGCAGTTCTTC
clone size: -
V gene: TRBV7-9
J gene: TRBJ2-1
D gene: -

CDR3 protein: CASSSLNTGELFF
CDR3 DNA: TGTGCCAGCAGCTCACTAAACACCGGGGAGCTGTTTTTT
clone size: -
V gene: TRBV6-2/TRBV6-3
J gene: TRBJ2-2
D gene: -